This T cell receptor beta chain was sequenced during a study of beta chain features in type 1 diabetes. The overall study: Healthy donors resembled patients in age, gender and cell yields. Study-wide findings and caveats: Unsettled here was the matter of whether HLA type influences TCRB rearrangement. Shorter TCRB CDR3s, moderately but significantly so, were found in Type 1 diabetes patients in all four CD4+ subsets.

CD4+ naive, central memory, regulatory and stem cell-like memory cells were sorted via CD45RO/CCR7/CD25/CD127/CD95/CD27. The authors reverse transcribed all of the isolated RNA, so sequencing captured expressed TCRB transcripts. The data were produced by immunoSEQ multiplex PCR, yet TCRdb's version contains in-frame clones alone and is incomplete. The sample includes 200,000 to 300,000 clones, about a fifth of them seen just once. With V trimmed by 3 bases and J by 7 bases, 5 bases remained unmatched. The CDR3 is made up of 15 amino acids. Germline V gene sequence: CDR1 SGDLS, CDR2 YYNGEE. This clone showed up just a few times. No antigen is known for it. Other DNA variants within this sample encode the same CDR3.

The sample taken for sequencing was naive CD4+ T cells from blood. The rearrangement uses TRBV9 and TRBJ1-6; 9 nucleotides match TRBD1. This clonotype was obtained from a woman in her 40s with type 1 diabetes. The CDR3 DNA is TGTGCCAGCAGCGCGACGGGACAGGGAAATTCACCCCTCCACTTT. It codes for CASSATGQGNSPLHF.